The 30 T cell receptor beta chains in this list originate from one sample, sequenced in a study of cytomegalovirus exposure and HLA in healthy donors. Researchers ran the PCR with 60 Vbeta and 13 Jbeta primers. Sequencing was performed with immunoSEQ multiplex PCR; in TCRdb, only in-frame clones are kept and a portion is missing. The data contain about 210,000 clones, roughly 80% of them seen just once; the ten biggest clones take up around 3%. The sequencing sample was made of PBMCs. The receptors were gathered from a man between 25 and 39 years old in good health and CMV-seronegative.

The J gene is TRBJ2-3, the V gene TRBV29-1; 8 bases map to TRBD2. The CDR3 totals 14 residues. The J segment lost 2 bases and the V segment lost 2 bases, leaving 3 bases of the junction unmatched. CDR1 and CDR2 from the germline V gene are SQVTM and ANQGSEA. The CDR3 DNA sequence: TGCAGCGTTGAAACTAGCGGTGTCACAGATACGCAGTATTTT. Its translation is CSVETSGVTDTQYF.

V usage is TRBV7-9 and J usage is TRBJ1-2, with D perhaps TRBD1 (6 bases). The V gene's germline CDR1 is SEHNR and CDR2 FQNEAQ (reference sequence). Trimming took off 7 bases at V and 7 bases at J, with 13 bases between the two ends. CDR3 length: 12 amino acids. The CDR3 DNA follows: TGTGCCAGCATTCGGGGGGCCGGTGGCTACACCTTC. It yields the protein CASIRGAGGYTF.

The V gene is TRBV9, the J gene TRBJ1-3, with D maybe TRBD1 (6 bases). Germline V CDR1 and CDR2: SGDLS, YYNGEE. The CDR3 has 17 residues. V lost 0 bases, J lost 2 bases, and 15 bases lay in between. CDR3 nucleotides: TGTGCCAGCAGCGTAGGAGGTTGGGGGCCCGCTGGAAACACCATATATTTT. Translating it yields CASSVGGWGPAGNTIYF.

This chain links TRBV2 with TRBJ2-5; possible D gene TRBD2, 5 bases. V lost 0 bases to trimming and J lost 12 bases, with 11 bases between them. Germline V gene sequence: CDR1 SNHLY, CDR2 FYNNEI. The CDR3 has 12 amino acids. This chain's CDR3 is CASSEARGNEYF. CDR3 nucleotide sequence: TGTGCCAGCAGTGAAGCGCGAGGGAATGAGTACTTC. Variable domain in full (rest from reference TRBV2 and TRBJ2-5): EPEVTQTPSHQVTQMGQEVILRCVPISNHLYFYWYRQILGQKVEFLVSFYNNEISEKSEIFDDQFSVERPDGSNFTLKIRSTKLEDSAMYFCASSEARGNEYFGPGTRLLVL.

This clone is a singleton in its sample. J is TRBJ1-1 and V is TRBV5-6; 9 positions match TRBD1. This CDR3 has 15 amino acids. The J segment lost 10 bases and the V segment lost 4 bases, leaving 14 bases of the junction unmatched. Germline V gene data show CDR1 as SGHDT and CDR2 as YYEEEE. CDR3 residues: CASSLWGQGYLVAFF. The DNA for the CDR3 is TGTGCCAGCAGCCTATGGGGACAGGGTTATTTAGTAGCTTTCTTT.

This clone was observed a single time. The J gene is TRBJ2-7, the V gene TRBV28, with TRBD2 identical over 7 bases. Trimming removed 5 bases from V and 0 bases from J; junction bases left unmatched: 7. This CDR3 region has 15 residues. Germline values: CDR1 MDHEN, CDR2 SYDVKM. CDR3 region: CASSTAGTDSYEQYF. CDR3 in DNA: TGTGCCAGCAGTACAGCGGGGACTGACTCCTACGAGCAGTACTTC.

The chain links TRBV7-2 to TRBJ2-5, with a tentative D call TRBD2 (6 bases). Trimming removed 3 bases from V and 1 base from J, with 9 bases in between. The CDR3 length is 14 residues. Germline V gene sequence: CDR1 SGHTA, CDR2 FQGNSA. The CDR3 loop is CASSFNGGQETQYF. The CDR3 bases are TGTGCCAGCAGCTTTAACGGGGGCCAAGAGACCCAGTACTTC.

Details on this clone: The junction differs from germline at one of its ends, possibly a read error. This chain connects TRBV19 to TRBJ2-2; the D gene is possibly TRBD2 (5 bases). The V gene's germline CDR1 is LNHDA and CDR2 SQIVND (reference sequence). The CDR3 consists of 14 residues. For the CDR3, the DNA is TGTGCCAGTAGCCCTACAGTGAACACCGGGAAGCTGTTTTTT. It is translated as CASSPTVNTGKLFF.

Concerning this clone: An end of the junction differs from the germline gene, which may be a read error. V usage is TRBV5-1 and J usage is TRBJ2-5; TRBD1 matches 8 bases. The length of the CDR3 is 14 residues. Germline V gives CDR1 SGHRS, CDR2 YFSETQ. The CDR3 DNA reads TGCGTCAGCAGTTTCGGACAGGGAAAAGAGACCCAGTACTTC. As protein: CVSSFGQGKETQYF.

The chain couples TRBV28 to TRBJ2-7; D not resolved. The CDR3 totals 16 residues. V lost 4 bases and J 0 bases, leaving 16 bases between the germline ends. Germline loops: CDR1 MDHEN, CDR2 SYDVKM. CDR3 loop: CASSSSVPPLSYEQYF. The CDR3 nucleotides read TGTGCCAGCAGTTCCTCGGTCCCACCCCTCTCCTACGAGCAGTACTTC.

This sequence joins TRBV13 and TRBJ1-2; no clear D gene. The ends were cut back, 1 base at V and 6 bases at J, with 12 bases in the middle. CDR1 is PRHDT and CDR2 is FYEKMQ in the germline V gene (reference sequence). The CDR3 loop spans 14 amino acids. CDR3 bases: TGTGCCAGCAGCTTAGCCTATGGAGAGGATGGCTACACCTTC. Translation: CASSLAYGEDGYTF.

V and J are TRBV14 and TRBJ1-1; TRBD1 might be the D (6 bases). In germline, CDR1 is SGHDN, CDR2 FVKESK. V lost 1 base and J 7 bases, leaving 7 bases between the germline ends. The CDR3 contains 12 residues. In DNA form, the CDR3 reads TGTGCCAGCAGCCAAGGGACAGTTGAAGCTTTCTTT. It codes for CASSQGTVEAFF.

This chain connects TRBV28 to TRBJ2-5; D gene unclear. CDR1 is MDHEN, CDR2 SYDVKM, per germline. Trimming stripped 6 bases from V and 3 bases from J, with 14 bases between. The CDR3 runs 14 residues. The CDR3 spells CASRYTVLEETQYF. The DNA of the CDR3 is TGTGCCAGCAGGTATACAGTGTTAGAAGAGACCCAGTACTTC.

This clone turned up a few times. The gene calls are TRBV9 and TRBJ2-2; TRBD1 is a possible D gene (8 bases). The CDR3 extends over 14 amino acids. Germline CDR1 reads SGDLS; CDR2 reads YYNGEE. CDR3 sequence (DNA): TGTGCGAGCGGACAGGGAGGGAGGGCCGGGGAGCTGTTTTTT. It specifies CASGQGGRAGELFF.

CDR3 sequence reads: CASSLVNGAETQYF. The CDR3 DNA follows: TGTGCCAGCAGCTTGGTAAACGGAGCGGAGACCCAGTACTTC. This chain joins TRBV5-4 and TRBJ2-5; D is unclear. Trimming left V 0 bases short and J 5 bases short, with 11 bases between. Per the germline V gene, CDR1 is SGHNT and CDR2 is YYREEE (reference sequence). The CDR3 is made up of 14 amino acids.

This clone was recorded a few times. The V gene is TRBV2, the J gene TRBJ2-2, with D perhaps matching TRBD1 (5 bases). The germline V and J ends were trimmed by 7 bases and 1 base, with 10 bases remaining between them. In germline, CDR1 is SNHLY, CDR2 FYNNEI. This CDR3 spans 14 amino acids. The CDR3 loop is CASKGNENTGELFF. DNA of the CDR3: TGTGCCAGCAAGGGGAATGAGAACACCGGGGAGCTGTTTTTT.

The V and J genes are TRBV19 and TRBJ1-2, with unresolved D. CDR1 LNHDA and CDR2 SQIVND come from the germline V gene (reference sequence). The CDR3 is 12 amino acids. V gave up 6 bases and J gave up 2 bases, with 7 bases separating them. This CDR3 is CASSSLNYGYTF. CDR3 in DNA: TGTGCCAGTAGCAGTCTCAACTATGGCTACACCTTC. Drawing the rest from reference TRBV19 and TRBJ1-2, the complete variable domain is DGGITQSPKYLFRKEGQNVTLSCEQNLNHDAMYWYRQDPGQGLRLIYYSQIVNDFQKGDIAEGYSVSREKKESFPLTVTSAQKNPTAFYLCASSSLNYGYTFGSGTRLTVV.

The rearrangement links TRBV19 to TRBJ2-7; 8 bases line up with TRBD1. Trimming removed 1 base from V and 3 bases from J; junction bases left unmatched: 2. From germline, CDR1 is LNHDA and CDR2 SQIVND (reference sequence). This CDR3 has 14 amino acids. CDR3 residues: CASSIGQGLYEQYF. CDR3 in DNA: TGTGCCAGTAGTATAGGACAGGGGCTCTACGAGCAGTACTTC.

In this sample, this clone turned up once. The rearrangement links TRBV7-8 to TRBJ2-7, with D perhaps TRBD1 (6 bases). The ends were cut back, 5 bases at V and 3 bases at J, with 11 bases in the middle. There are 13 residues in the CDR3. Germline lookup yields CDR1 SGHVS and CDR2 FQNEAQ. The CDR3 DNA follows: TGTGCCAGCAGCCCCCGGGACAACTACGAGCAGTACTTC. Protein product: CASSPRDNYEQYF.

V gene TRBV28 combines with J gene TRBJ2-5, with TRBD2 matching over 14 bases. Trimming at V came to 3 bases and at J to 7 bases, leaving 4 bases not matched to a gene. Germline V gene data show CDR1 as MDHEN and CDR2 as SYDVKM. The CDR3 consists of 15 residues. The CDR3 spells CASSLATSGGVTQYF. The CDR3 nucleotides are TGTGCCAGCAGTTTGGCGACTAGCGGGGGGGTGACCCAGTACTTC.

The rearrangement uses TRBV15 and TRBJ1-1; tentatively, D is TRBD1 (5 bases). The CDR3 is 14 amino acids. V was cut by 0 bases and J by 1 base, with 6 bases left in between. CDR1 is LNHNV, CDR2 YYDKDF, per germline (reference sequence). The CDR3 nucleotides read TGTGCCACCAGCAGAGATCAGGGGAACACTGAAGCTTTCTTT. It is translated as CATSRDQGNTEAFF.

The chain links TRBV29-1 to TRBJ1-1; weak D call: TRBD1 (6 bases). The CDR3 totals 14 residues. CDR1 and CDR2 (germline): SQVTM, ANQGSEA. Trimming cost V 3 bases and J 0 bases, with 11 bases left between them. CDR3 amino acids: CSVDTGRMNTEAFF. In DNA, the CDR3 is TGCAGCGTTGATACAGGGAGAATGAACACTGAAGCTTTCTTT.

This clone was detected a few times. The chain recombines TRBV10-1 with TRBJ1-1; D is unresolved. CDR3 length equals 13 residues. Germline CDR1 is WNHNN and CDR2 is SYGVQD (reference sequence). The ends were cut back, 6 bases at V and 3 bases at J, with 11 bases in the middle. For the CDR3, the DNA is TGCGCCAGCAGAAAGGGAGTAGACACTGAAGCTTTCTTT. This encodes CASRKGVDTEAFF.

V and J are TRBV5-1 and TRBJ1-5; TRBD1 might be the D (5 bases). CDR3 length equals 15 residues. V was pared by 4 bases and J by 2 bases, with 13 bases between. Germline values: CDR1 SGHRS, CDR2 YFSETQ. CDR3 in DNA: TGCGCCAGCAGCATGGGACCAGAGGGCAATCAGCCCCAGCATTTT. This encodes CASSMGPEGNQPQHF. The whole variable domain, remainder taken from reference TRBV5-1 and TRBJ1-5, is KAGVTQTPRYLIKTRGQQVTLSCSPISGHRSVSWYQQTPGQGLQFLFEYFSETQRNKGNFPGRFSGRQFSNSRSEMNVSTLELGDSALYLCASSMGPEGNQPQHFGDGTRLSIL.

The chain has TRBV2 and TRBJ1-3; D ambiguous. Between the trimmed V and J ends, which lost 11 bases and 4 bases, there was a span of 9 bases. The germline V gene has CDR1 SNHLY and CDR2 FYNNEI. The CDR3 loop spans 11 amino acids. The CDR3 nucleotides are TGTGCCTCAGCGGAAGGAAACACCATATATTTT. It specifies CASAEGNTIYF.

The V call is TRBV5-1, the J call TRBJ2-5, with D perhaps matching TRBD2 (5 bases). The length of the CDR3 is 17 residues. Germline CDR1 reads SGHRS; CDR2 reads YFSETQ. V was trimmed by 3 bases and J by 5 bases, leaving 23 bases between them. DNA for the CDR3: TGCGCCAGCAGCTCGTCGCAACCGGGGATGTCGGGGGAGACCCAGTACTTC. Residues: CASSSSQPGMSGETQYF.

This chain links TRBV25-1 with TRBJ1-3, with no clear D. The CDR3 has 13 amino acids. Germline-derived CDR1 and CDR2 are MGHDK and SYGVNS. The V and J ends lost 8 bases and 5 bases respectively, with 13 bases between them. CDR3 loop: CASPGRTRNTIYF. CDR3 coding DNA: TGTGCCAGCCCCGGGAGGACGAGAAACACCATATATTTT.

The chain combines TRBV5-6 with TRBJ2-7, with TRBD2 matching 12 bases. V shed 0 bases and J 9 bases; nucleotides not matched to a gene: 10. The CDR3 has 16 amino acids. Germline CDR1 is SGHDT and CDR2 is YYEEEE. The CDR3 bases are TGTGCCAGCAGCTTGGGACGTACTAGCGGGGGGACCGGGCAGTACTTC. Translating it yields CASSLGRTSGGTGQYF.

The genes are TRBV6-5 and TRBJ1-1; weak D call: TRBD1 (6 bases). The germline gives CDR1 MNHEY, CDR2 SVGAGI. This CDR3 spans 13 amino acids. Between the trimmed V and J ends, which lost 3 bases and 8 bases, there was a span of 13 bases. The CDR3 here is CASSYRGGDEAFF. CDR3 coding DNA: TGTGCCAGCAGTTATAGAGGGGGAGACGAAGCTTTCTTT.

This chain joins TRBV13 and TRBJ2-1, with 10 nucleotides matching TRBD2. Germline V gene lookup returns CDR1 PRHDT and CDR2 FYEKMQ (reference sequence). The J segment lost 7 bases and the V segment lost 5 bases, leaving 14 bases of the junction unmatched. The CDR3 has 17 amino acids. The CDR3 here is CASSHAEAGGAWNEQFF. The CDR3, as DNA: TGTGCCAGCAGCCATGCTGAAGCGGGGGGGGCTTGGAATGAGCAGTTCTTC.